This T cell receptor (beta chain) comes out of a study of blood T cell repertoires in COVID-19. Profiling relied on immunoSEQ multiplex PCR, and the TCRdb table lists in-frame clones only, not all of them. Among approximately 220,000 clones listed, roughly 80% were seen once. The sequenced sample was peripheral blood. This clonotype was obtained from a woman aged 80 or over with acute or convalescent COVID-19.

CDR3 DNA: TGTGCCACCAGCAGAGGACAAGGAAACACTGAAGCTTTCTTT. Translating it yields CATSRGQGNTEAFF. The chain carries TRBV15 and TRBJ1-1; D gene uncertain. V lost 1 base and J 2 bases, leaving 8 bases between the germline ends. The CDR3 is 14 amino acids. CDR1 and CDR2 from the germline V gene are LNHNV and YYDKDF (reference sequence).